This TCR beta chain was profiled in a study of molecular identifiers for immune sequencing clone quantification. V lost 6 bases and J 6 bases, leaving 8 bases between the germline ends. CDR3 length: 10 amino acids. Germline V gene data show CDR1 as SQVTM and CDR2 as ANQGSEA. This clonotype showed up many times. The antigen is not known. Methods described previously were used for bulk TCR libraries, and listed TCR primers were applied. TCRdb passed the PCR reads through MiXCR, listing each CDR3 protein once. Among roughly 320,000 distinct CDR3 sequences listed, 24% were seen once. Notes on the study in general: Jurkat TCR RNA from one cell was spiked into approximately 1 million naive cells, and it was reportedly detectable there.

The source is a human donor in good health. Some libraries in this study had Jurkat cell RNA spiked in. Sample: naive CD8+ T cells from blood, with Jurkat cell RNA spiked in. Subset of the sample: FACS-sorted CD8+CD4-CCR7+CD45RA+ naive T cells. J is TRBJ1-1 and V is TRBV29-1, with D unclear. CDR3: CSVGAAEAFF. The CDR3 DNA reads TGCAGCGTGGGTGCAGCTGAAGCTTTCTTT.